This T cell receptor beta chain is from a study of T cell responses to AZD1222 COVID-19 vaccine. On this clone itself: Antigen unknown.

The CDR3 extends over 15 amino acids. Germline assignment: CDR1 SEHNR and CDR2 FQNEAQ (reference sequence). J gave up 5 bases and V 2 bases, and 7 bases lay outside the gene matches. Repertoires were generated with immunoSEQ multiplex PCR, while TCRdb's copy carries only in-frame clones and drops some. The data contain 250,000 to 300,000 clones, 85% to 95% of them singletons. The study's findings and limits: It should be noted that donors were predominantly white British and more often female, and clonal diversity was possibly underestimated. Unmutated regions of variants are reportedly targeted by nearly half of spike-specific TCRs. Repertoire sampling was restricted to post-peak T cell response timepoints. Spike was spanned by vaccine-associated CD4 TCRs, with dominance at 160-218 and 743-854.

This TCR was recovered from an adult who received the AZD1222 COVID-19 vaccine. The V gene is TRBV7-9, the J gene TRBJ2-5, with 8 nucleotides matching TRBD2. Here the sequenced sample was peripheral blood, taken 28 days after the second AZD1222 dose. CDR3 in DNA: TGTGCCAGCAGCTTAAACGGGGGGGCCGAGGAGACCCAGTACTTC. As protein: CASSLNGGAEETQYF.